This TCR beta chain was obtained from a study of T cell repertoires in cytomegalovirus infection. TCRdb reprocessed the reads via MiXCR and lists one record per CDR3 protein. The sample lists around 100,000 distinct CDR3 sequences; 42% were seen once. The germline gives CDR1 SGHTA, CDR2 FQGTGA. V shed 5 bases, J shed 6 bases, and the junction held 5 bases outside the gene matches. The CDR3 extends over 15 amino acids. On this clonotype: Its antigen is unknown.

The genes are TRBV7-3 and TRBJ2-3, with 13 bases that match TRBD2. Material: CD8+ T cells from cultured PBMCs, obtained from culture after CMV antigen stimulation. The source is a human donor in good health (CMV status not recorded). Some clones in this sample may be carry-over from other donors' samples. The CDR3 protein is CASSHGTSGEDTQYF. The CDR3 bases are TGTGCCAGCAGCCACGGGACTAGCGGGGAGGATACGCAGTATTTT.